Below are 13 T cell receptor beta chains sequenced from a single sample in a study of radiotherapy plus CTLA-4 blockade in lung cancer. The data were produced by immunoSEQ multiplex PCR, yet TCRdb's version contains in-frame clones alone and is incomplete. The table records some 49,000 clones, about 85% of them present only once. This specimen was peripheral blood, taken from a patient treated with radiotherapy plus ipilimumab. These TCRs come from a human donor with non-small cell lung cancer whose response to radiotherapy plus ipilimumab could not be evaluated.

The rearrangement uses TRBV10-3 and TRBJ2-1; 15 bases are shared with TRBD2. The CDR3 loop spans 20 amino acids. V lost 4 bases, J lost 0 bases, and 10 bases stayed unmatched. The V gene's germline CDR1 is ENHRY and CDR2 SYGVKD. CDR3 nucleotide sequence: TGTGCCATCAGTGGCGGACTAGCGGGAGGGCCTCTGAGCTCCTACAATGAGCAGTTCTTC. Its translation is CAISGGLAGGPLSSYNEQFF.

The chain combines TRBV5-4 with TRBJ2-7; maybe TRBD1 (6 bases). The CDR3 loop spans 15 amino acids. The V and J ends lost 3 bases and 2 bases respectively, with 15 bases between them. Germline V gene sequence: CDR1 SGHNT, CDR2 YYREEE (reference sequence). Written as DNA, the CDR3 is TGTGCCAGCAGCTCTAAGACAGGCCAGACCTACGAGCAGTACTTC. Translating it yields CASSSKTGQTYEQYF.

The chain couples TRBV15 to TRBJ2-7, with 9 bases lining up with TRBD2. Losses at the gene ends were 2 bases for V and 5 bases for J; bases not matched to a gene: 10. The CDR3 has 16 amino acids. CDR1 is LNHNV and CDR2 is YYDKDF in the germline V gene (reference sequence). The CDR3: CATSRLGGGAGDEQYF. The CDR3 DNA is TGTGCCACCAGCAGACTAGGCGGGGGGGCAGGGGACGAGCAGTACTTC.

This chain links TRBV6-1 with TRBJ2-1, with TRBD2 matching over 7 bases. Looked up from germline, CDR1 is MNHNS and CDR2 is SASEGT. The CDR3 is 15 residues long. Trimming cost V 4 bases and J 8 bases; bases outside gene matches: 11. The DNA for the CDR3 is TGTGCCAGCAGTGTCACTAAGGCGGGAGCGTATGAGCAGTTCTTC. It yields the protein CASSVTKAGAYEQFF.

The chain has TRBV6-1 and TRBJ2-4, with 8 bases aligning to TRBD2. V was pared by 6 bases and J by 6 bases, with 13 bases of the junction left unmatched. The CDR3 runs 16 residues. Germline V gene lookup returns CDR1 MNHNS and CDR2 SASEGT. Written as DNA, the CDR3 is TGTGCCAGCAGCGAAAGCGGGAGATTTGGTGGAAACATTCAGTACTTC. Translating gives CASSESGRFGGNIQYF.

The CDR3 bases are TGTGCCAGCAGCGTAGCGCCCGATTTGCGGGCAGATACGCAGTATTTT. Translation gives CASSVAPDLRADTQYF. The V gene is TRBV9, the J gene TRBJ2-3; maybe TRBD2 (5 bases). The CDR3 runs to 16 residues. Germline CDR1 SGDLS, CDR2 YYNGEE. V was clipped by 0 bases and J by 4 bases, with 15 bases between them. The full variable domain, in which reference TRBV9 and TRBJ2-3 provide the parts outside the CDR3, is DSGVTQTPKHLITATGQRVTLRCSPRSGDLSVYWYQQSLDQGLQFLIQYYNGEERAKGNILERFSAQQFPDLHSELNLSSLELGDSALYFCASSVAPDLRADTQYFGPGTRLTVL.

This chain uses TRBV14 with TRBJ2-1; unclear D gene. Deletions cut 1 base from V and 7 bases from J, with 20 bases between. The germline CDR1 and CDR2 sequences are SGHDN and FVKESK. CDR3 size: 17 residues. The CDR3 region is CASSQAFRGFLRNEQFF. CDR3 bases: TGTGCCAGCAGCCAAGCCTTTCGTGGGTTTTTGAGGAATGAGCAGTTCTTC.

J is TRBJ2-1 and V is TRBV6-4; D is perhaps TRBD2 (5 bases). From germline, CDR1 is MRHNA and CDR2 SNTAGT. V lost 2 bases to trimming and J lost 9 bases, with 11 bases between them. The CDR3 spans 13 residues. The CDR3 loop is CASSDRRSGEQFF. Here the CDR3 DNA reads TGTGCCAGCAGTGACAGGCGCAGCGGTGAGCAGTTCTTC.

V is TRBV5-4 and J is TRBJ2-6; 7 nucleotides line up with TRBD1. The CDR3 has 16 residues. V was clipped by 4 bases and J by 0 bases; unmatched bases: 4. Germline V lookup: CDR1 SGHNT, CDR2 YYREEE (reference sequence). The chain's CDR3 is CASSRGQNSGANVLTF. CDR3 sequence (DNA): TGTGCCAGCAGCAGGGGACAGAACTCTGGGGCCAACGTCCTGACTTTC.

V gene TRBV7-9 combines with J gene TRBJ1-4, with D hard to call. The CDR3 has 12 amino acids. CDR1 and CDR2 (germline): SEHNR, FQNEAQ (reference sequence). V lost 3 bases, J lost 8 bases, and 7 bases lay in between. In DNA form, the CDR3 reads TGTGCCAGCAGCTTGGGCGCGGAAAAACTGTTTTTT. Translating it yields CASSLGAEKLFF.

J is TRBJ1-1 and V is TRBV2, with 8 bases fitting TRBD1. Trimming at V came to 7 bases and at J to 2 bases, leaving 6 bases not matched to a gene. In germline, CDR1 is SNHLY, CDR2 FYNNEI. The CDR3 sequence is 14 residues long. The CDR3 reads CASKNGQGNTEAFF. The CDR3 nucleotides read TGTGCCAGCAAAAACGGACAGGGAAACACTGAAGCTTTCTTT.

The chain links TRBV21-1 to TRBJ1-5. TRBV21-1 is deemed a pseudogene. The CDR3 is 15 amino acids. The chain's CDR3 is CASSPSSGANQPQHF. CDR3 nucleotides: TGTGCCAGCAGCCCTTCTAGCGGGGCAAATCAGCCCCAGCATTTT.

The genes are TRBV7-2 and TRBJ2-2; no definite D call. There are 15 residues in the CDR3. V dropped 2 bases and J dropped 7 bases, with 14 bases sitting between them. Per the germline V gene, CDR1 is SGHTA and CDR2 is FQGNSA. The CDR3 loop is CASSLTIWVGGELFF. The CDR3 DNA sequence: TGTGCCAGCAGCTTAACTATCTGGGTGGGCGGGGAGCTGTTTTTT.